This TCR beta chain was identified during a study of identical twins. TCRdb reanalysed the 5' RACE reads using MiXCR and keeps one entry per CDR3 protein. The table lists hundreds of thousands of distinct CDR3 sequences, 18% of them singletons, with about 12% in the top ten. V was trimmed by 5 bases and J by 0 bases, leaving 15 bases between them. The CDR3 covers 16 residues. The germline V gene has CDR1 SEHNR and CDR2 FQNEAQ (reference sequence). The sample was also reused in another study, on T cells expressing NK-cell markers.

Sequencing was performed on PBMCs. This receptor was taken from a woman aged 18-29 years in good health. V gene TRBV7-9 combines with J gene TRBJ2-3; D might be TRBD1 (6 bases). In DNA form, the CDR3 reads TGTGCCAGCAGCCCCGACAGGACCTCTAGCACAGATACGCAGTATTTT. Translation gives CASSPDRTSSTDTQYF.